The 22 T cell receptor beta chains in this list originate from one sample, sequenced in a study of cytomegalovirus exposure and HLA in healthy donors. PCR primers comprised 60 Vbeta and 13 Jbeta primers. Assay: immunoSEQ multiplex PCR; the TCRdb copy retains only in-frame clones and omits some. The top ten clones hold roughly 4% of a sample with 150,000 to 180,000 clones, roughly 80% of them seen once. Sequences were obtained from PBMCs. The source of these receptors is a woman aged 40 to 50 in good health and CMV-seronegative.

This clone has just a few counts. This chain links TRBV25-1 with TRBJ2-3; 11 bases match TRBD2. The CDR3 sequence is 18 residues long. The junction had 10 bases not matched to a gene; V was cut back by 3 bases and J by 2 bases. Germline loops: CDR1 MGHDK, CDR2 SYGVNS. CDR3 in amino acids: CASSENLLAGVTTDTQYF. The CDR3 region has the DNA TGTGCCAGCAGTGAGAATTTACTAGCGGGAGTTACCACAGATACGCAGTATTTT.

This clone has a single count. The CDR3 is CASSEWASTPSSAEAFF. CDR3 bases: TGTGCCAGCAGTGAATGGGCCTCCACCCCCTCCTCGGCTGAAGCTTTCTTT. The gene calls are TRBV2 and TRBJ1-1; D ambiguous. The CDR3 sequence is 17 residues long. Germline V gene data show CDR1 as SNHLY and CDR2 as FYNNEI. The germline V and J ends were trimmed by 2 bases and 6 bases, with 22 bases remaining between them.

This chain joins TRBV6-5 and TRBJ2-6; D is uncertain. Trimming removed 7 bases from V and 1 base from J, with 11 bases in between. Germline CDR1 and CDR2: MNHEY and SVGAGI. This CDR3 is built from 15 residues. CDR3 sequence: CASTLFGSGANVLTF. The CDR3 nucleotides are TGTGCCAGCACCCTCTTCGGTTCTGGGGCCAACGTCCTGACTTTC.

The chain's CDR3 is CSVQGDRWNTEAFF. The CDR3 DNA reads as TGCAGCGTTCAAGGGGACAGGTGGAACACTGAAGCTTTCTTT. The chain employs TRBV29-1 and TRBJ1-1; 8 positions agree with TRBD1. This CDR3 is built from 14 residues. After removal of 5 bases from V and 1 base from J, the junction contained 6 bases not matched to a gene. CDR1 SQVTM and CDR2 ANQGSEA come from the germline V gene.

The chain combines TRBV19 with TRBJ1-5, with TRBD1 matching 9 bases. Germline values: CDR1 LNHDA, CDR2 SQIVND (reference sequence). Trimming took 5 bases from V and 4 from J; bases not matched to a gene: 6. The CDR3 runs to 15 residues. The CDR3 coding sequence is TGTGCCAGTAGTTCCCGGACAGGGGCTAATCAGCCCCAGCATTTT. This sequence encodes CASSSRTGANQPQHF.

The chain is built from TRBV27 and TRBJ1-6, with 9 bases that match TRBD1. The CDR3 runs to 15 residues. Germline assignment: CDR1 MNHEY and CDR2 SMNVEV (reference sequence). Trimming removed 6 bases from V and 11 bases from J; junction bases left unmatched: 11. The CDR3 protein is CASRPGTGKFTPLHF. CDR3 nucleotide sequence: TGTGCCAGCAGGCCGGGGACAGGGAAATTCACACCCCTCCACTTT.

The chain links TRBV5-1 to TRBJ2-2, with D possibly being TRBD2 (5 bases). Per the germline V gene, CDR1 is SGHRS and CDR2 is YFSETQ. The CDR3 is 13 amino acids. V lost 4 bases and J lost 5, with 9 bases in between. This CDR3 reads CASSGGDTGELFF. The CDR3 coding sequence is TGCGCCAGCAGCGGAGGCGATACCGGGGAGCTGTTTTTT.

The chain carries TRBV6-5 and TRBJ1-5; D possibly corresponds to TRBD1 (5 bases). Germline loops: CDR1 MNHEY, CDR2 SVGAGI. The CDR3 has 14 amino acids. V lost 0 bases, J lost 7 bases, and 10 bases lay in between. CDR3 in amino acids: CASSYSQERQPQHF. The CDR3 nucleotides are TGTGCCAGCAGTTACTCACAGGAGCGACAGCCCCAGCATTTT.

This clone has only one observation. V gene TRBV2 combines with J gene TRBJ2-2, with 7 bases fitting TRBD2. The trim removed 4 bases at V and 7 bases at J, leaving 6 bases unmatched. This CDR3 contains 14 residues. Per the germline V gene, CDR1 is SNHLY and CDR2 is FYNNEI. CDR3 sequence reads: CASSGGGIFGELFF. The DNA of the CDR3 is TGTGCCAGCAGTGGGGGGGGTATTTTCGGGGAGCTGTTTTTT. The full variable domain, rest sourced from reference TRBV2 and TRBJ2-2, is EPEVTQTPSHQVTQMGQEVILRCVPISNHLYFYWYRQILGQKVEFLVSFYNNEISEKSEIFDDQFSVERPDGSNFTLKIRSTKLEDSAMYFCASSGGGIFGELFFGEGSRLTVL.

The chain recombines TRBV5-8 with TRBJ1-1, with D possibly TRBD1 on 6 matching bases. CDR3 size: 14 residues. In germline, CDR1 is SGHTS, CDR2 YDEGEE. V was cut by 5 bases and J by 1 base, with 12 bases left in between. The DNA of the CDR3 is TGTGCCAGCAGTTTGACAGGTCAGAACACTGAAGCTTTCTTT. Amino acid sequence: CASSLTGQNTEAFF. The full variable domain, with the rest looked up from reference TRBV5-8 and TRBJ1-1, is EAGVTQSPTHLIKTRGQQATLRCSPISGHTSVYWYQQALGLGLQFLLWYDEGEERNRGNFPPRFSGRQFPNYSSELNVNALELEDSALYLCASSLTGQNTEAFFGQGTRLTVV.

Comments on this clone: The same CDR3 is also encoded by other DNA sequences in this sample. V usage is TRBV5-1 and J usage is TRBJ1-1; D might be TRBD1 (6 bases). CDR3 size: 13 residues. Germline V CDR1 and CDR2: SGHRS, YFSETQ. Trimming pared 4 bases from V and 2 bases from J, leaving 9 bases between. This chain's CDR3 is CASSPQGNTEAFF. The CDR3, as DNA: TGCGCCAGCAGCCCACAGGGAAACACTGAAGCTTTCTTT.

Here the CDR3 reads CASSEATGKGGYTF. The CDR3 coding sequence is TGTGCCAGCAGTGAGGCTACAGGCAAAGGCGGCTACACCTTC. The gene calls are TRBV2 and TRBJ1-2, with D possibly matching TRBD1 (5 bases). This CDR3 has 14 amino acids. The V gene lost 3 bases and the J gene lost 8 bases, with 16 bases spanning the gap. Germline CDR1 and CDR2: SNHLY and FYNNEI.

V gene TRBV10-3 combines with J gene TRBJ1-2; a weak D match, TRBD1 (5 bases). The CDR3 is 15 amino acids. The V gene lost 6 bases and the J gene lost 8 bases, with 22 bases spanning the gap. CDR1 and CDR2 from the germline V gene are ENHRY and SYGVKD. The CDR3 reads CAIRGPRQGEVGYTF. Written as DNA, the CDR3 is TGTGCCATCAGGGGCCCGCGGCAGGGCGAGGTAGGCTACACCTTC.

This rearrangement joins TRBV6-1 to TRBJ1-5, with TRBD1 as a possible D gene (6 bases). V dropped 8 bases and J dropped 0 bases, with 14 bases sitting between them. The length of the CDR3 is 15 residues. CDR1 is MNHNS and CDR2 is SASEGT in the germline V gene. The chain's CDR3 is CASGLGARSNQPQHF. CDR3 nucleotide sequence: TGTGCCAGCGGCCTGGGGGCCCGTAGCAATCAGCCCCAGCATTTT.

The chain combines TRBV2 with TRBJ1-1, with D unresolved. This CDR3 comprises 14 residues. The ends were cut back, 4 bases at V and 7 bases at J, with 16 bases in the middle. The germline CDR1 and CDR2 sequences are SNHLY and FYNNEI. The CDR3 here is CASSGGWFTGEAFF. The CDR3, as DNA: TGTGCCAGCAGTGGAGGATGGTTCACTGGTGAAGCTTTCTTT.

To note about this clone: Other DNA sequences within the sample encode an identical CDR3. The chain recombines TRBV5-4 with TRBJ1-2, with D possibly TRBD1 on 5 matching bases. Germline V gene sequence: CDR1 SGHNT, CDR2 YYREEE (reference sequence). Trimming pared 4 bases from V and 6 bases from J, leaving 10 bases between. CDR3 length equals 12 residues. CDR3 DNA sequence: TGTGCCAGCAGCGACGAGACAGATGGCTACACCTTC. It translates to CASSDETDGYTF.

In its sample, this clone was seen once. The CDR3 DNA is TGTGCCAGCAGCCCGGGACTAGCGGGCACAGATACGCAGTATTTT. Protein sequence: CASSPGLAGTDTQYF. V gene TRBV5-4 combines with J gene TRBJ2-3, with TRBD2 matching 11 bases. J lost 1 base, V lost 4 bases, and 2 bases had no gene match. The CDR3 is 15 residues long. Germline assignment: CDR1 SGHNT and CDR2 YYREEE (reference sequence).

DNA for the CDR3: TGCGCCAGCAGCGCTGGTGACGGCGGGAGTCTAGGAGATACGCAGTATTTT. This translates into CASSAGDGGSLGDTQYF. The chain couples TRBV5-1 to TRBJ2-3; 7 nucleotides match TRBD2. V shed 4 bases and J 5 bases; nucleotides not matched to a gene: 16. The CDR3 has 17 residues. Germline V gene data show CDR1 as SGHRS and CDR2 as YFSETQ. The entire variable domain, with the rest obtained from reference TRBV5-1 and TRBJ2-3, is as follows: KAGVTQTPRYLIKTRGQQVTLSCSPISGHRSVSWYQQTPGQGLQFLFEYFSETQRNKGNFPGRFSGRQFSNSRSEMNVSTLELGDSALYLCASSAGDGGSLGDTQYFGPGTRLTVL.

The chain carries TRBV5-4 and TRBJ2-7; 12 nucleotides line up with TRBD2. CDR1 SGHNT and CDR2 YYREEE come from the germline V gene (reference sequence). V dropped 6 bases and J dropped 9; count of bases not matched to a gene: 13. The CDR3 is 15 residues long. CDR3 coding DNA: TGTGCCAGCACCTGGACTAGCGGGGCGGGAGGGGTGCAGTACTTC. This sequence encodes CASTWTSGAGGVQYF.

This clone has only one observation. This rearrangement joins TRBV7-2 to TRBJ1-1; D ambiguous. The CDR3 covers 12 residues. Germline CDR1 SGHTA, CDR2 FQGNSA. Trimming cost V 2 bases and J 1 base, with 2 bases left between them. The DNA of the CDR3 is TGTGCCAGCAGCTTACAGAACACTGAAGCTTTCTTT. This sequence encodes CASSLQNTEAFF.

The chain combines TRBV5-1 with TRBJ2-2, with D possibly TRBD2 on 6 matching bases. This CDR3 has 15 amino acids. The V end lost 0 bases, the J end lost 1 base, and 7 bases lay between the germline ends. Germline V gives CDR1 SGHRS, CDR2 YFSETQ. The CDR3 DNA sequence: TGCGCCAGCAGCTTGGAGGGACTGAACACCGGGGAGCTGTTTTTT. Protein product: CASSLEGLNTGELFF.

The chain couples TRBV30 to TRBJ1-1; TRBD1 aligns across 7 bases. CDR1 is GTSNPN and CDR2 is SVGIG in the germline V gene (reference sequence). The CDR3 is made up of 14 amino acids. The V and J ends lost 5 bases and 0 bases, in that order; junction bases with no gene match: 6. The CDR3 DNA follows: TGTGCCTGGGGAGACAGGGTCCTGAACACTGAAGCTTTCTTT. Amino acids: CAWGDRVLNTEAFF.